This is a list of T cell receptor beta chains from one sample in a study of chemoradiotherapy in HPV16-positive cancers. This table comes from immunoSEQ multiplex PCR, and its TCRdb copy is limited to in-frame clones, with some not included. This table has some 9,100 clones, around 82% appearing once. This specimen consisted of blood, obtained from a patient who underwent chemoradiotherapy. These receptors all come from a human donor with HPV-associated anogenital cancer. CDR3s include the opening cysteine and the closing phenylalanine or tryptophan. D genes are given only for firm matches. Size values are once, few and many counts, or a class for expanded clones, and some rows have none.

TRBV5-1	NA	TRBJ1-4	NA	TGCGCCAGCAGCCGGCAGAATGAAAAACTGTTTTTT	CASSRQNEKLFF
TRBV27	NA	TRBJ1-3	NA	TGTGCCAGCAGTGGTGGGACTTCCCTTGGAAACACCATATATTTT	CASSGGTSLGNTIYF
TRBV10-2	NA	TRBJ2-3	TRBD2	TGCGCCAGCAGAGGAGTCGGAAGCGGGGGCACAGATACGCAGTATTTT	CASRGVGSGGTDTQYF
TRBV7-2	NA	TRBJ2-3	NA	TGTGCCAGCAGTCCATTAGCGGATACGCAGTATTTT	CASSPLADTQYF
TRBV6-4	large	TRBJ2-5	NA	TGTGCCAGCAGTGACTCTAACGGGGGACAAGAGACCCAGTACTTC	CASSDSNGGQETQYF
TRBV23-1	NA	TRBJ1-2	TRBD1	TGCGCCAGCAGTCAAATTTACGGGACAGGGAGCGGCTACACCTTC	CASSQIYGTGSGYTF
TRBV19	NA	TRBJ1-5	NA	TGTGCCAGTAGTAGTGAGGCGCAGGCCCATCAGCCCCAGCATTTT	CASSSEAQAHQPQHF
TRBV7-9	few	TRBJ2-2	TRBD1	TGTGCCAGCAGCTTAGGGACAGGGGTTGCCGGGGAGCTGTTTTTT	CASSLGTGVAGELFF
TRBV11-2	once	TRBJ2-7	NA	TGTGCCAGCAGCACCATCTTGGGAGACTACGAGCAGTACTTC	CASSTILGDYEQYF
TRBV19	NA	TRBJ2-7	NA	TGTGCCAGTAGTATAGATCCGGAGGCCTACGAGCAGTACTTC	CASSIDPEAYEQYF
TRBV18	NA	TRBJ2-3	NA	TGTGCCAGCTCACCAGTCGGCGGACCCAGCGGGGATACGCAGTATTTT	CASSPVGGPSGDTQYF
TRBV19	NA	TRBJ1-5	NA	TGTGCCAGTAGTATTGCCCACAGGACGAATCAGCCCCAGCATTTT	CASSIAHRTNQPQHF
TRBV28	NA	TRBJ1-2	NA	TGTGCCAGCAGTTTGGCACTTCGGAGGGGCTATGGCTACACCTTC	CASSLALRRGYGYTF
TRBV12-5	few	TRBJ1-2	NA	TGTGCTAGTGGTTATACGAGTACCTTC	CASGYTSTF
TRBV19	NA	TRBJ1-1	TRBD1	TGTGCCACTGGACAGGGCCAAATGAACACTGAAGCTTTCTTT	CATGQGQMNTEAFF
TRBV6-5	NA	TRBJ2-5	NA	TGTGCCAGCAGTTACTCGAGTACAGGGCTTGAGACCCAGTACTTC	CASSYSSTGLETQYF
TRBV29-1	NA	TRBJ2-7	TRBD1	TGCAGCGTGATTAGGGACAGCGCTTACGAGCAGTACTTC	CSVIRDSAYEQYF
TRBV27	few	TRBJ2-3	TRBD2	TGTGCCAGCAGGGAGGAGTGGGGGGGGACAGATACGCAGTATTTT	CASREEWGGTDTQYF
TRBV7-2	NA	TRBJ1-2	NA	TGTGCCAGCAGCTTAGGCCCGGGGGGCGAGGGCTACACCTTC	CASSLGPGGEGYTF
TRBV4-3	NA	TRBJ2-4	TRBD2	TGCGCCAGCAGCGCAACAGCGGGGGACGGGTCCAAAAACATTCAGTACTTC	CASSATAGDGSKNIQYF
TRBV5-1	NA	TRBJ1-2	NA	TGCGCCAGCAGCTTGGGCCCTCCCGACGGCTACACCTTC	CASSLGPPDGYTF
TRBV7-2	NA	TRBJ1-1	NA	TGTGCCAGCAGCTCTACGTACCTCCCGAGGGCTTTCTTT	CASSSTYLPRAFF
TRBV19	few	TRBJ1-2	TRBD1	TGTGCCAGTAGTATCCCCCGACAGGGGCTTGGGGGCTACACCTTC	CASSIPRQGLGGYTF
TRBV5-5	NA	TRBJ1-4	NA	TGTGCCAGCAGCTTGATTGTTAACAGAAATGAAAAACTGTTTTTT	CASSLIVNRNEKLFF
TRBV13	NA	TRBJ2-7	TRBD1	TGTGCCAGCACCAATGGACAGGACTCCTACGAGCAGTACTTC	CASTNGQDSYEQYF
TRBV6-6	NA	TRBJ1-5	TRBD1	TGTGCCAGCAGTTACGCAGGGGGCGATCAGCCCCAGCATTTT	CASSYAGGDQPQHF
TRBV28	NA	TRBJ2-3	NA	TGTGCCAGCAGTTTGGCGACCAGCACAGATACGCAGTATTTT	CASSLATSTDTQYF
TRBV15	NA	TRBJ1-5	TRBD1	TGTGCCACCAGCGACGAGTTGACAGGGAGCAATCAGCCCCAGCATTTT	CATSDELTGSNQPQHF
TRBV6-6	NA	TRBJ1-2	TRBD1	TGTGCCGGAACCGGGACAGGGCCGGGGGGCTACACCTTC	CAGTGTGPGGYTF
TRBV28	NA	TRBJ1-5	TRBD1	TGTGCCAGCAGAACCGGGACAGTCGCTAATCAGCCCCAGCATTTT	CASRTGTVANQPQHF
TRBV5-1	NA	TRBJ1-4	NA	TGCGCCAGCAGCTTGATGGACTATACGGCCGAAAAACTGTTTTTT	CASSLMDYTAEKLFF
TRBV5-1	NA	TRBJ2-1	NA	TGCGCCAGCAGCGACTGGACAGCGACCACTGAGCAGTTCTTC	CASSDWTATTEQFF
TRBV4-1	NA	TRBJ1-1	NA	TGCGCCAGCAAAGGTTTTGAGAGAGACACTGAAGCTTTCTTT	CASKGFERDTEAFF
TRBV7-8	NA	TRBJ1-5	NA	TGTGCCAGCAGCTTAGCCCGGATCCCCTCACCTTATCAGCCCCAGCATTTT	CASSLARIPSPYQPQHF
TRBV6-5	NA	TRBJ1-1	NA	TGTGCCAGCACAGGGCTGGACACTGAAGCTTTCTTT	CASTGLDTEAFF
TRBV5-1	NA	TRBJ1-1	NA	TGCGCCAGCAGCAGGGGTTGGGTAGCTGAAGCTTTCTTT	CASSRGWVAEAFF
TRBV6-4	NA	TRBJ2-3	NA	TGTGCCAGCGCCCGGGACGGGGGCAGCACAGATACGCAGTATTTT	CASARDGGSTDTQYF
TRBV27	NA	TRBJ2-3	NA	TGTGCCAGCAGTTTATCCTTCGGGACGGATACGCAGTATTTT	CASSLSFGTDTQYF
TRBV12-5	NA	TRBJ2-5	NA	TGTGCTAGTGGTTTGCCAAGTCCCGGGGGAGAGACCCAGTACTTC	CASGLPSPGGETQYF
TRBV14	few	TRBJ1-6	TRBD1	TGTGCCAGCAGCCAGGGACAGGGGATTAATTCACCCCTCCACTTT	CASSQGQGINSPLHF
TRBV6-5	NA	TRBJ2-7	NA	TGTGCCAGCAGTTACGGCGGAACCTACGAGCAGTACTTC	CASSYGGTYEQYF
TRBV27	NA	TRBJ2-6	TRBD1	TGTGCCAGCAGTTGGACAGGGGGCTCTGGGGCCAACGTCCTGACTTTC	CASSWTGGSGANVLTF